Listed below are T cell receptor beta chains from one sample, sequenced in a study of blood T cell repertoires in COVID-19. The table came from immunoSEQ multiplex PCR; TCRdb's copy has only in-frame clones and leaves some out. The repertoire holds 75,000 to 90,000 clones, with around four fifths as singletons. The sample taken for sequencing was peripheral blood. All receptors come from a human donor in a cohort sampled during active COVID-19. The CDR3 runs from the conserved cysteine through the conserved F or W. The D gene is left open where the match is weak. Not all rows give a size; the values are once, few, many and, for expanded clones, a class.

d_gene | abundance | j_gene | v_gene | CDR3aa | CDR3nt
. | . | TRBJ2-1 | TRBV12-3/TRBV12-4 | CASSFGGTWQFF | TGTGCCAGCAGTTTCGGCGGGACCTGGCAGTTCTTC
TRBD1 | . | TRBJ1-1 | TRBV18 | CASSPGTGNEAFF | TGTGCCAGCTCGCCCGGGACAGGCAATGAAGCTTTCTTT
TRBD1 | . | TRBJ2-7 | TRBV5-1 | CASSLKLGQGSEQYF | TGCGCCAGCAGCTTAAAATTGGGACAGGGTTCCGAGCAGTACTTC
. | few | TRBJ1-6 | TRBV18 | CASSPRAEADLHF | TGTGCCAGCTCACCCAGGGCTGAAGCAGACCTCCACTTT
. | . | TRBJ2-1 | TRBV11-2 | CASSLRGLNEQFF | TGTGCCAGCAGCTTAAGGGGCCTCAATGAGCAGTTCTTC
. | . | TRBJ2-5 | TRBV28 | CASSLSYQRGQETQYF | TGTGCCAGCAGTTTATCCTACCAGAGGGGGCAAGAGACCCAGTACTTC
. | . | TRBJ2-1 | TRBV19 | CASSISAQNEQFF | TGTGCCAGTAGTATTAGCGCGCAGAATGAGCAGTTCTTC
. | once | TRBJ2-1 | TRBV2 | CASSELLSPLGGGISNEQFF | TGTGCCAGCAGTGAACTCCTCTCACCCCTTGGGGGGGGCATATCCAATGAGCAGTTCTTC
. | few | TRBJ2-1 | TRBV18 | CASSSSIGDRFYNEQFF | TGTGCCAGCTCATCCTCGATCGGTGACAGGTTCTACAATGAGCAGTTCTTC
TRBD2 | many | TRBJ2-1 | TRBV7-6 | CASSLGIAGGTLGYNEQFF | TGTGCCAGCAGCTTAGGAATAGCGGGAGGGACCTTGGGGTACAATGAGCAGTTCTTC
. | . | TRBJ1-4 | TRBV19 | CASRSQGHNEKLFF | TGTGCCAGTCGGTCACAGGGACATAATGAAAAACTGTTTTTT
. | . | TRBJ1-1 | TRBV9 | CASRRGGVNTEAFF | TGTGCCAGCCGAAGAGGGGGGGTGAACACTGAAGCTTTCTTT
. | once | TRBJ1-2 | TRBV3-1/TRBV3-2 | CASSRTVINYGYTF | TGTGCCAGCAGCCGGACAGTTATCAACTATGGCTACACCTTC
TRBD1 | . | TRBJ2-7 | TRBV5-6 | CASSLFDRGPYEQYF | TGTGCCAGCAGCTTATTCGACAGGGGACCCTACGAGCAGTACTTC
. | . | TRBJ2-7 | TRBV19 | CASSGGPGGEQYF | TGTGCCAGTAGTGGAGGGCCCGGCGGCGAGCAGTACTTC
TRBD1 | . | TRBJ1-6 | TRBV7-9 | CASSLQGAINSPLHF | TGTGCCAGCAGCTTACAGGGGGCGATTAATTCACCCCTCCACTTT
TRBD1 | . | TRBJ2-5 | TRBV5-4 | CASSPPGQREETQYF | TGTGCCAGCAGCCCTCCGGGACAGCGAGAAGAGACCCAGTACTTC
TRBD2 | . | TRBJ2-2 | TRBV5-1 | CASRSGLADTGELFF | TGCGCCAGCAGATCCGGACTAGCGGACACCGGGGAGCTGTTTTTT
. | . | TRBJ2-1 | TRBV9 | CASSPRGSYNEQFF | TGTGCCAGCTCCCCGCGGGGCTCCTACAATGAGCAGTTCTTC
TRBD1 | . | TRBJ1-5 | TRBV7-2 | CASSQGQGDQPQHF | TGTGCCAGCAGCCAGGGACAGGGAGATCAGCCCCAGCATTTT
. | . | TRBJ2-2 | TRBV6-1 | CASSEPPNGELFF | TGTGCCAGCAGTGAACCCCCCAACGGGGAGCTGTTTTTT
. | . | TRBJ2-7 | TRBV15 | CATSRERELYEQYF | TGTGCCACCAGCAGAGAAAGGGAGTTGTACGAGCAGTACTTC
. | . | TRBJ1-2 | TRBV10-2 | CASSDWTVSNYGYTF | TGCGCCAGCAGTGATTGGACAGTCTCCAACTATGGCTACACCTTC
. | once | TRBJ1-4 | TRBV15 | CATSRGETGEKLFF | TGTGCCACCAGCAGAGGTGAAACGGGGGAAAAACTGTTTTTT
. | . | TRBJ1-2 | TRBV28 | CASSSLIRGYTF | TGTGCCAGCAGCTCCCTTATTCGGGGCTACACCTTC
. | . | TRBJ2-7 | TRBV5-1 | CASSLEGGIYEQYF | TGCGCCAGCAGCTTGGAAGGCGGTATCTACGAGCAGTACTTC
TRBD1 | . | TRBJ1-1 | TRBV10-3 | CAISKRTGDLNTEAFF | TGTGCCATCAGTAAAAGGACAGGGGACCTGAACACTGAAGCTTTCTTT
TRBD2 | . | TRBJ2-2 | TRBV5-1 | CASSYSGSSTGELFF | TGCGCCAGCAGTTACAGCGGGAGTAGCACCGGGGAGCTGTTTTTT
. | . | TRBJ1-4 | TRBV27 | CASSLQGEDEKLFF | TGTGCCAGCAGTTTACAGGGTGAGGATGAAAAACTGTTTTTT
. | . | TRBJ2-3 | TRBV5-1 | CASSSVPSSTDTQYF | TGCGCCAGCAGCTCGGTACCATCTAGCACAGATACGCAGTATTTT
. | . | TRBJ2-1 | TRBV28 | CASSLRPRDWNEQFF | TGTGCCAGCAGTTTGAGGCCCAGGGATTGGAATGAGCAGTTCTTC
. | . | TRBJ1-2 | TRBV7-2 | CASSLVVSDYGYTF | TGTGCCAGCAGCTTAGTAGTATCCGACTATGGCTACACCTTC
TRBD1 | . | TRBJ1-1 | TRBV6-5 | CASSYGQGNEAFF | TGTGCCAGCAGTTACGGACAGGGCAATGAAGCTTTCTTT
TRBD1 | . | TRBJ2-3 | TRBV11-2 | CASSIRTGITDTQYF | TGTGCCAGCAGCATTAGGACAGGCATCACAGATACGCAGTATTTT
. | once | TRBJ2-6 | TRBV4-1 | CASSPTGFGKGANVLTF | TGCGCCAGCAGCCCTACAGGCTTTGGGAAAGGGGCCAACGTCCTGACTTTC
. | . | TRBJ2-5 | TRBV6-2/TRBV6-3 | CASSYNPQGTQYF | TGTGCCAGCAGTTATAACCCCCAGGGGACCCAGTACTTC